This T cell receptor (beta chain) came from a study of T-cell reconstitution after alpha-beta-depleted transplantation in children. This clonotype was found a few times. The CDR3 is made up of 18 amino acids. V lost 5 bases and J 9 bases, leaving 26 bases between the germline ends. Unique molecular identifiers were used to barcode this TCRbeta library. From the PCR reads, TCRdb called clonotypes with MiXCR, one entry per CDR3 protein. The table has a few hundred thousand distinct CDR3 sequences, 25% to 30% seen once. The genes are TRBV12-3 or TRBV12-4 and TRBJ1-6; D uncertain. The starting material was PBMCs, obtained before TCRalphabeta/CD19-depleted stem cell transplant. The clonotype comes from a boy under two years old with Wiskott-Aldrich syndrome, due to receive a stem cell transplant. CDR3: CASSPVGHASLWSSPLHF. CDR3 nucleotides: TGTGCCAGCAGTCCCGTTGGGCACGCTTCCTTGTGGAGTTCACCCCTCCACTTT.